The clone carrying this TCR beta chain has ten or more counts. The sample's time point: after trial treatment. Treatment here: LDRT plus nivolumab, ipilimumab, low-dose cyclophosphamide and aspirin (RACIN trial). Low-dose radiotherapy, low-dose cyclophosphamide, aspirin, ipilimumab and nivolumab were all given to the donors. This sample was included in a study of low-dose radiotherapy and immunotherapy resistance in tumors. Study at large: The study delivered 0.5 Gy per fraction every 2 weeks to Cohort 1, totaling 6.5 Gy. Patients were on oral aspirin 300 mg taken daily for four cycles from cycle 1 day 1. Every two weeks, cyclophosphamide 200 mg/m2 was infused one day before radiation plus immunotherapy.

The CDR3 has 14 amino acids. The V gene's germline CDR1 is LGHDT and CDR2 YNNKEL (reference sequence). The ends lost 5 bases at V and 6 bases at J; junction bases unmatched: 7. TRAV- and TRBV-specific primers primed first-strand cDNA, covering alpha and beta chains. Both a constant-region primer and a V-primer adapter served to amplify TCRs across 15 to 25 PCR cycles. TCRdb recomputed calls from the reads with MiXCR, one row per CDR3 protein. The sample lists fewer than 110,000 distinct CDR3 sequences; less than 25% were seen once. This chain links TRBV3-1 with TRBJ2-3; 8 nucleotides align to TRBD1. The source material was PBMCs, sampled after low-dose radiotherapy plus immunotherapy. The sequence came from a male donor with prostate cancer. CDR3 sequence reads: CASSSRTGRDTQYF. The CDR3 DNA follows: TGTGCCAGCAGCTCTCGGACAGGGCGGGATACGCAGTATTTT.